These 16 T cell receptor beta chains share one sample of origin, sequenced in a study of STAT5B mutations in CD4+ large granular lymphocyte leukemia. Assay: immunoSEQ multiplex PCR; the TCRdb copy retains only in-frame clones and omits some. The profile shows tens of thousands of clones, under 90% of them singletons. The specimen was CD4+ T cells from blood buffy coats. All receptors derive from a human donor in good health.

The chain carries TRBV7-9 and TRBJ1-1, with D perhaps matching TRBD1 (5 bases). Per the germline V gene, CDR1 is SEHNR and CDR2 is FQNEAQ (reference sequence). V was cut by 2 bases and J by 0 bases, with 10 bases left in between. The CDR3 consists of 15 residues. Here the CDR3 reads CASSLSWGLNTEAFF. CDR3 in DNA: TGTGCCAGCAGCTTATCTTGGGGACTGAACACTGAAGCTTTCTTT.

CDR3 sequence (DNA): TGTGCCAGCAGCTCAGACAGTTCTGGAAACACCATATATTTT. Its protein product is CASSSDSSGNTIYF. This chain links TRBV7-2 with TRBJ1-3; D possibly corresponds to TRBD1 (5 bases). The ends were cut back, 4 bases at V and 1 base at J, with 8 bases in the middle. The CDR3 has 14 residues. Germline V gives CDR1 SGHTA, CDR2 FQGNSA.

The chain couples TRBV19 to TRBJ2-5, with 7 bases matching TRBD2. The CDR3 covers 14 residues. In germline, CDR1 is LNHDA, CDR2 SQIVND (reference sequence). Trimming cost V 4 bases and J 2 bases; bases outside gene matches: 4. The CDR3 coding sequence is TGTGCCAGTAGTAGTCTAGCGGAACAAGAGACCCAGTACTTC. Amino acid sequence: CASSSLAEQETQYF.

This sequence joins TRBV18 and TRBJ2-7, with TRBD1 matching over 9 bases. Trimming cost V 3 bases and J 3 bases; bases outside gene matches: 6. The CDR3 extends over 15 amino acids. CDR1 KGHSH and CDR2 LQKENI come from the germline V gene. The CDR3 DNA is TGTGCCAGCTCACCGGGACAGGGTGCCTTCTACGAGCAGTACGTC. It encodes CASSPGQGAFYEQYV.

This chain links TRBV19 with TRBJ1-4; D ambiguous. Germline V gene sequence: CDR1 LNHDA, CDR2 SQIVND (reference sequence). The CDR3 has 14 residues. The ends were cut back, 3 bases at V and 6 bases at J, with 11 bases in the middle. The CDR3 reads CASSISTTHEKLFF. The CDR3 coding sequence is TGTGCCAGTAGTATTTCGACTACACATGAAAAACTGTTTTTT.

V usage is TRBV19 and J usage is TRBJ2-1, with D perhaps matching TRBD2 (6 bases). Trimming cost V 5 bases and J 7 bases, with 15 bases left between them. The CDR3 has 14 residues. The germline V gene has CDR1 LNHDA and CDR2 SQIVND (reference sequence). CDR3 DNA sequence: TGTGCCAGTAGTCTAGCGTTAAGGGTGAATGAGCAGTTCTTC. Translated: CASSLALRVNEQFF. Combining the CDR3 with reference TRBV19 and TRBJ2-1 gives the whole variable domain DGGITQSPKYLFRKEGQNVTLSCEQNLNHDAMYWYRQDPGQGLRLIYYSQIVNDFQKGDIAEGYSVSREKKESFPLTVTSAQKNPTAFYLCASSLALRVNEQFFGPGTRLTVL.

To note about this clone: The sample holds other DNA sequences that translate to the same CDR3. The rearrangement uses TRBV28 and TRBJ2-7; 7 bases are a match to TRBD1. The CDR3 has 15 amino acids. Trimming took 5 bases from V and 1 from J; bases not matched to a gene: 8. The germline V gene encodes CDR1 MDHEN and CDR2 SYDVKM. The CDR3 loop reads CASSPGTASSYEQYV. For the CDR3, the DNA is TGTGCCAGCAGTCCTGGGACAGCGAGTTCCTACGAGCAGTACGTC.

The chain employs TRBV19 and TRBJ2-2; TRBD1 matches at 9 bases. With 5 bases clipped from V and 5 bases from J, the junction kept 15 bases outside the gene matches. Germline CDR1 LNHDA, CDR2 SQIVND (reference sequence). The CDR3 is 18 residues long. CDR3 protein: CASSSRTGVHAGTGELFF. DNA for the CDR3: TGTGCCAGTAGTTCCCGGACAGGGGTGCACGCGGGGACCGGGGAGCTGTTTTTT.

The gene calls are TRBV30 and TRBJ2-2; 14 nucleotides line up with TRBD2. The CDR3 consists of 18 residues. The trim removed 2 bases at V and 3 bases at J, leaving 8 bases unmatched. Germline V gene data show CDR1 as GTSNPN and CDR2 as SVGIG (reference sequence). The CDR3 DNA is TGTGCCTGGAGTAGAGACGGGACTAGCGGGAGATACACCGGGGAGCTGTTTTTT. Protein sequence: CAWSRDGTSGRYTGELFF.

There are a few counts of this clone. The rearrangement joins TRBV5-1 to TRBJ2-2; no clear D. The CDR3 totals 16 residues. With 0 bases removed from V and 0 bases from J, the gap between germline ends came to 9 bases. CDR1 SGHRS and CDR2 YFSETQ come from the germline V gene. The CDR3 reads CASSLEGSSNTGELFF. The DNA for the CDR3 is TGCGCCAGCAGCTTGGAGGGCAGCTCGAACACCGGGGAGCTGTTTTTT.

Only a few counts were recorded for this clone. V gene TRBV5-4 combines with J gene TRBJ1-2; D is uncertain. This CDR3 contains 14 residues. Germline assignment: CDR1 SGHNT and CDR2 YYREEE (reference sequence). V was cut by 2 bases and J by 7 bases, with 15 bases left in between. The CDR3 sequence: CASSFPTASGGYTF. The CDR3 nucleotides read TGTGCCAGCAGCTTCCCGACCGCCTCGGGTGGCTACACCTTC.

V and J are TRBV10-3 and TRBJ2-7; maybe TRBD2 (7 bases). V was trimmed by 5 bases and J by 1 base, leaving 18 bases between them. CDR3 length: 16 amino acids. Germline lookup yields CDR1 ENHRY and CDR2 SYGVKD. In nucleotides, the CDR3 is TGTGCCATCAGTAACCTAACAGGGAGGGGTTCCTACGAGCAGTACTTC. This codes for CAISNLTGRGSYEQYF.

This chain joins TRBV7-8 and TRBJ1-5, with 8 bases identical to TRBD1. The germline V gene encodes CDR1 SGHVS and CDR2 FQNEAQ. V shed 5 bases, J shed 2 bases, and the junction held 5 bases outside the gene matches. The CDR3 totals 15 residues. The CDR3 DNA reads TGTGCCAGCAGCACCGGGACAGGAGGCAATCAGCCCCAGCATTTT. Translating it yields CASSTGTGGNQPQHF.

The V call is TRBV14, the J call TRBJ1-1, with D possibly being TRBD1 (5 bases). The length of the CDR3 is 13 residues. Germline CDR1 SGHDN, CDR2 FVKESK. Trimming cost V 5 bases and J 7 bases, with 14 bases left between them. In DNA form, the CDR3 reads TGTGCCAGCAGCATTCTGAGGAGGGGTGAAGCTTTCTTT. Protein: CASSILRRGEAFF.

The V call is TRBV19, the J call TRBJ2-5; either TRBD1 or TRBD2 may fit D (6 bases each). The germline V and J ends were trimmed by 7 bases and 2 bases, with 17 bases remaining between them. This CDR3 region has 15 residues. CDR1 LNHDA and CDR2 SQIVND come from the germline V gene (reference sequence). The CDR3 bases are TGTGCCAGTACAGACAGGTTAGGAGGGCAAGAGACCCAGTACTTC. This gives the protein CASTDRLGGQETQYF.

The chain employs TRBV18 and TRBJ1-1, with a possible D match to TRBD1 (5 bases). The germline V gene encodes CDR1 KGHSH and CDR2 LQKENI. The CDR3 has 15 amino acids. V lost 3 bases, J lost 3 bases, and 14 bases lay in between. The CDR3 loop reads CASSPSLGRDTEAFF. The CDR3 DNA sequence: TGTGCCAGCTCACCGTCTCTGGGGCGTGACACTGAAGCTTTCTTT.